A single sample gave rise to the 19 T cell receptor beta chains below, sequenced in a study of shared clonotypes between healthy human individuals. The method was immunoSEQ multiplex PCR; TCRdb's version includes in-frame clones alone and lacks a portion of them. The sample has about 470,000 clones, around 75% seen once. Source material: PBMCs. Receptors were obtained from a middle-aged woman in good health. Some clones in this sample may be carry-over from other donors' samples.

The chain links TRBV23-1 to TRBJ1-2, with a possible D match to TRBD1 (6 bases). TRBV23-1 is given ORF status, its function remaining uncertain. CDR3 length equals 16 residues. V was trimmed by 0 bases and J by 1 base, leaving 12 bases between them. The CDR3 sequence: CASSQSWAGVNYGYTF. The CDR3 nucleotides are TGCGCCAGCAGTCAATCTTGGGCAGGGGTTAACTATGGCTACACCTTC.

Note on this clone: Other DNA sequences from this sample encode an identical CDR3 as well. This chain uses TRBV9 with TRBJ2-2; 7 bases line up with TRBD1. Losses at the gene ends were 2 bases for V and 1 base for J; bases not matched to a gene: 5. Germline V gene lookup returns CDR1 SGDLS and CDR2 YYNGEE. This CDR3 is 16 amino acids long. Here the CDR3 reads CASSVRGRLNTGELFF. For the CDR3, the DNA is TGTGCCAGCAGCGTCAGGGGGAGATTGAACACCGGGGAGCTGTTTTTT.

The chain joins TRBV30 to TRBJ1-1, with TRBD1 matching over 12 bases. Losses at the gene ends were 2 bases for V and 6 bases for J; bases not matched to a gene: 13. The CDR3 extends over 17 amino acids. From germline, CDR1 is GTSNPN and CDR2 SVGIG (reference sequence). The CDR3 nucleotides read TGTGCCTGGAGTACGGGACAGGGGGCGAAAACTGGGGCTGAAGCTTTCTTT. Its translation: CAWSTGQGAKTGAEAFF.

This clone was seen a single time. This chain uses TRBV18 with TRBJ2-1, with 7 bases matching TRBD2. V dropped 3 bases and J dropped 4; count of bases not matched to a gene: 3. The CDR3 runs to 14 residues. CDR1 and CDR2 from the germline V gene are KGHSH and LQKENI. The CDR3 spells CASSPAGVYNEQFF. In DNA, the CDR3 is TGTGCCAGCTCACCCGCGGGAGTTTACAATGAGCAGTTCTTC. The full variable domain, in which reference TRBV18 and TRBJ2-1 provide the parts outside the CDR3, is NAGVMQNPRHLVRRRGQEARLRCSPMKGHSHVYWYRQLPEEGLKFMVYLQKENIIDESGMPKERFSAEFPKEGPSILRIQQVVRGDSAAYFCASSPAGVYNEQFFGPGTRLTVL.

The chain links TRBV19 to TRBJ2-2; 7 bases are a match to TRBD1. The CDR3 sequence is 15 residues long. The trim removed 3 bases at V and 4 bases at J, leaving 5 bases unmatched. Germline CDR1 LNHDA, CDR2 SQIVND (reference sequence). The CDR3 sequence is CASSINAGGTGELFF. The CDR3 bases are TGTGCCAGTAGTATTAATGCAGGGGGCACCGGGGAGCTGTTTTTT.

Written as DNA, the CDR3 is TGTGCCAGCAGTGGCCAGAGCCACGAGCAGTACTTC. It specifies CASSGQSHEQYF. V is TRBV2 and J is TRBJ2-7, with D unresolved. CDR3 size: 12 residues. The germline V and J ends were trimmed by 4 bases and 5 bases, with 9 bases remaining between them. Germline assignment: CDR1 SNHLY and CDR2 FYNNEI.

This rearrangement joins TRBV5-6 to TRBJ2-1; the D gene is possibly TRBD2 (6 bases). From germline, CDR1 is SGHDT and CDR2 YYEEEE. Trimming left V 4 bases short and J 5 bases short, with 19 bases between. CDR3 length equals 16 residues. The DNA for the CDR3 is TGTGCCAGCAGCGGAAACGGGGCTAGCGTAAACAATGAGCAGTTCTTC. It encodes CASSGNGASVNNEQFF.

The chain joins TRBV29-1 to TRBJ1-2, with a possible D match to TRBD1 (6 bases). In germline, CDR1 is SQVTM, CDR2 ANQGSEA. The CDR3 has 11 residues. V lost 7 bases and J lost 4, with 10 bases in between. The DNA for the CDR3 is TGCAGCGGCAGGACAGTCTATGGCTACACCTTC. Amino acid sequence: CSGRTVYGYTF.

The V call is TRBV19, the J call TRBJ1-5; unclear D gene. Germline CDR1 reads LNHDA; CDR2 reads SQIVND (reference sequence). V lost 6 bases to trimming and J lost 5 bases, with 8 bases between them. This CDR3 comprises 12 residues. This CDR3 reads CASREADQPQHF. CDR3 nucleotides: TGTGCCAGTAGGGAGGCTGATCAGCCCCAGCATTTT.

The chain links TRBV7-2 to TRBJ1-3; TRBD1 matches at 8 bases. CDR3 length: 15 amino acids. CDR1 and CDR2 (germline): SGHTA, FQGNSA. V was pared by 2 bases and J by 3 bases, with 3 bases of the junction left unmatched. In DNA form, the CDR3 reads TGTGCCAGCAGCTTAAGGACAGGGATTGGAAACACCATATATTTT. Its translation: CASSLRTGIGNTIYF.

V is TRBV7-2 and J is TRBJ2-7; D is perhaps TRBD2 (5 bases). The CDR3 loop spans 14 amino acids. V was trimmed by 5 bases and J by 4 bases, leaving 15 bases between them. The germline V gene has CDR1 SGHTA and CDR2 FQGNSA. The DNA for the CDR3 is TGTGCCAGCAGCCGGAGGATCACCAGTTACGAGCAGTACTTC. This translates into CASSRRITSYEQYF. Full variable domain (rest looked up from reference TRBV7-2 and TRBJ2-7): GAGVSQSPSNKVTEKGKDVELRCDPISGHTALYWYRQSLGQGLEFLIYFQGNSAPDKSGLPSDRFSAERTGGSVSTLTIQRTQQEDSAVYLCASSRRITSYEQYFGPGTRLTVT.

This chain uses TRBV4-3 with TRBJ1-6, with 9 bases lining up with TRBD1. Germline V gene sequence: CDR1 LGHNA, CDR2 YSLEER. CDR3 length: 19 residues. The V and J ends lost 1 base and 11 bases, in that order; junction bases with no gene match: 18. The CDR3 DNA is TGCGCCAGCAGCCAAGGACCCTCTACCGGACAGGGGTTGATGACACCCCTCCACTTT. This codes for CASSQGPSTGQGLMTPLHF.

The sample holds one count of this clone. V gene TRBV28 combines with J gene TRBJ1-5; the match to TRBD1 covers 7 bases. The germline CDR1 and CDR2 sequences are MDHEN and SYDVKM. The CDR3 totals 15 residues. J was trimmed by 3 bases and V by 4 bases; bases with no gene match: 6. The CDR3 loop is CASSSHRGLNQPQHF. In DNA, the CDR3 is TGTGCCAGCAGTTCCCACAGGGGACTCAATCAGCCCCAGCATTTT.

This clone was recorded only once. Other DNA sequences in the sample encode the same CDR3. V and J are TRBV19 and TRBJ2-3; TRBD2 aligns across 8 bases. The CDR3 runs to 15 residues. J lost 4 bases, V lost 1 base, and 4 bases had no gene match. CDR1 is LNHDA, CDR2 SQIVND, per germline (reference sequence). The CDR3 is CASSIAGGVPDTQYF. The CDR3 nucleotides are TGTGCCAGTAGTATAGCGGGAGGGGTCCCAGATACGCAGTATTTT.

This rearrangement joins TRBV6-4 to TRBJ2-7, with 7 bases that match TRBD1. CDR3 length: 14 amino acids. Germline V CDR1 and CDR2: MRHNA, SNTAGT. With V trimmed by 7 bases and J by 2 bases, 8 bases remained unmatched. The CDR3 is CASTYRTGAYEQYF. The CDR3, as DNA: TGTGCCAGCACTTATCGGACAGGCGCCTACGAGCAGTACTTC.

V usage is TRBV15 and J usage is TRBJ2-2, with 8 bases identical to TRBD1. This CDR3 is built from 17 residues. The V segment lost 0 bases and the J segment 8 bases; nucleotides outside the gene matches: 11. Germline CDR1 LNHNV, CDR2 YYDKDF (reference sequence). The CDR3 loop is CATSRDGGQAPRGELFF. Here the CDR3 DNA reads TGTGCCACCAGCAGAGATGGGGGACAGGCACCAAGGGGGGAGCTGTTTTTT. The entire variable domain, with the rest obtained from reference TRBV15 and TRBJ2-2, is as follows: DAMVIQNPRYQVTQFGKPVTLSCSQTLNHNVMYWYQQKSSQAPKLLFHYYDKDFNNEADTPDNFQSRRPNTSFCFLDIRSPGLGDTAMYLCATSRDGGQAPRGELFFGEGSRLTVL.

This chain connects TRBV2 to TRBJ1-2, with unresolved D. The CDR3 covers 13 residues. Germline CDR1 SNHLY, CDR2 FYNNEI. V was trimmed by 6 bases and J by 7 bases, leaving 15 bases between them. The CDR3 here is CASSPRAGFGYTF. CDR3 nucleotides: TGTGCCAGCAGCCCCCGGGCAGGATTTGGCTACACCTTC.

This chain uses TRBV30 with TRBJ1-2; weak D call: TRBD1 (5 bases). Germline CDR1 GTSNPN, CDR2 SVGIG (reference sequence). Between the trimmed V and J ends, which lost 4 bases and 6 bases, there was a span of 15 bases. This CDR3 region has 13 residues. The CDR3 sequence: CAWTKTAGNGYTF. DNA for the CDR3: TGTGCCTGGACCAAGACAGCGGGCAATGGCTACACCTTC. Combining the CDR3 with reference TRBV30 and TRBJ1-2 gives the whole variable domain SQTIHQWPATLVQPVGSPLSLECTVEGTSNPNLYWYRQAAGRGLQLLFYSVGIGQISSEVPQNLSASRPQDRQFILSSKKLLLSDSGFYLCAWTKTAGNGYTFGSGTRLTVV.

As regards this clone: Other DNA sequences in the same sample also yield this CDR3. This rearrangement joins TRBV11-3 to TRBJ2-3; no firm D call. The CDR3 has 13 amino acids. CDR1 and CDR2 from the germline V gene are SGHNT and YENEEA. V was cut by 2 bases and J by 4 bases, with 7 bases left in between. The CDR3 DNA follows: TGTGCCAGCAGCTTAAGCCGGGCAGATACGCAGTATTTT. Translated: CASSLSRADTQYF.